The 31 T cell receptor beta chains given below trace back to one sample, sequenced in a study of blood T cell repertoires in COVID-19. Data came from immunoSEQ multiplex PCR; TCRdb stores just in-frame clones and leaves some out. The sample has some 14,000 clones, about nine tenths seen once. The sample was peripheral blood. The source of these receptors is a human donor in a cohort sampled during active COVID-19.

The chain employs TRBV11-3 and TRBJ2-7; D remains ambiguous. V lost 1 base and J 7 bases, leaving 17 bases between the germline ends. Germline V CDR1 and CDR2: SGHNT, YENEEA. There are 15 residues in the CDR3. CDR3 nucleotides: TGTGCCAGCAGCTTAGGAGGCTCCCGCGGTGGGGAGCAGTACTTC. It specifies CASSLGGSRGGEQYF. The full variable domain, completed using reference TRBV11-3 and TRBJ2-7, is EAGVVQSPRYKIIEKKQPVAFWCNPISGHNTLYWYLQNLGQGPELLIRYENEEAVDDSQLPKDRFSAERLKGVDSTLKIQPAELGDSAVYLCASSLGGSRGGEQYFGPGTRLTVT.

The chain carries TRBV19 and TRBJ1-5; D uncertain. V was cut by 3 bases and J by 3 bases, with 15 bases left in between. The CDR3 contains 16 residues. Looked up from germline, CDR1 is LNHDA and CDR2 is SQIVND (reference sequence). The CDR3 region is CASSIIHTTINQPQHF. The CDR3 coding sequence is TGTGCCAGTAGTATTATCCACACAACCATCAATCAGCCCCAGCATTTT.

J is TRBJ1-6 and V is TRBV28; 9 bases agree with TRBD1. The V segment lost 6 bases and the J segment 8 bases; nucleotides outside the gene matches: 8. This CDR3 spans 15 amino acids. CDR1 and CDR2 (germline): MDHEN, SYDVKM. In nucleotides, the CDR3 is TGTGCCAGCAGCCTACCACAGGGGGCCTATTCACCCCTCCACTTT. Its protein product is CASSLPQGAYSPLHF.

This clone was recorded once. V usage is TRBV2 and J usage is TRBJ1-1, with 7 bases lining up with TRBD1. V dropped 3 bases and J dropped 0; count of bases not matched to a gene: 1. Germline V lookup: CDR1 SNHLY, CDR2 FYNNEI. The CDR3 sequence is 14 residues long. The CDR3 DNA reads as TGTGCCAGCAGTGAGGACAGGCTGAACACTGAAGCTTTCTTT. The encoded protein is CASSEDRLNTEAFF.

The chain uses TRBV6-1 and TRBJ2-1, with TRBD2 matching over 8 bases. The CDR3 runs to 16 residues. In germline, CDR1 is MNHNS, CDR2 SASEGT. Trimming removed 3 bases from V and 6 bases from J; junction bases left unmatched: 10. This chain's CDR3 is CASSESPSGSINEQFF. The DNA of the CDR3 is TGTGCCAGCAGTGAGTCCCCCAGCGGGAGTATCAATGAGCAGTTCTTC.

This rearrangement joins TRBV4-1 to TRBJ1-2; 8 positions match TRBD1. V gave up 2 bases and J gave up 4 bases; unmatched junction bases: 3. Germline loops: CDR1 MGHRA, CDR2 YSYEKL. CDR3 length equals 14 residues. This chain's CDR3 is CASSQLGQGYGYTF. The CDR3 DNA follows: TGCGCCAGCAGCCAACTCGGACAGGGCTATGGCTACACCTTC.

This rearrangement joins TRBV4-2 to TRBJ1-2, with D possibly TRBD1 on 5 matching bases. Trimming took off 1 base at V and 6 bases at J, with 18 bases between the two ends. The CDR3 has 16 amino acids. The germline gives CDR1 LGHNA, CDR2 YNFKEQ. CDR3 residues: CASSQVQARWGDGYTF. DNA of the CDR3: TGTGCCAGCAGCCAAGTACAAGCCAGGTGGGGGGATGGCTACACCTTC.

This clone was seen only once. The chain couples TRBV27 to TRBJ2-2; D gene ambiguous. CDR1 and CDR2 (germline): MNHEY, SMNVEV (reference sequence). Trimming shortened V by 0 bases and J by 4 bases, and 9 bases separated the two germline ends. This CDR3 region has 15 residues. CDR3 sequence reads: CASSLSPLGTGELFF. The CDR3 region has the DNA TGTGCCAGCAGTTTATCCCCACTCGGCACCGGGGAGCTGTTTTTT.

The rearrangement joins TRBV28 to TRBJ2-7; weak D call: TRBD1 (5 bases). V was clipped by 5 bases and J by 5 bases, with 13 bases between them. Germline lookup yields CDR1 MDHEN and CDR2 SYDVKM. This CDR3 is 13 amino acids long. The CDR3 DNA follows: TGTGCCAGCAGTCCTACAGGTACCCACGAGCAGTACTTC. It codes for CASSPTGTHEQYF.

The chain joins TRBV7-9 to TRBJ1-4, with 8 bases identical to TRBD1. V shed 5 bases and J 7 bases; nucleotides not matched to a gene: 6. The CDR3 spans 14 residues. Per germline, CDR1 SEHNR and CDR2 FQNEAQ (reference sequence). CDR3 in amino acids: CASSRGQGVEKLFF. The CDR3 DNA sequence: TGTGCCAGCAGCAGAGGACAGGGAGTTGAAAAACTGTTTTTT.

V gene TRBV6-1 combines with J gene TRBJ1-5; D gene uncertain. V shed 3 bases and J shed 3 bases, with 6 bases lying between them. Germline V CDR1 and CDR2: MNHNS, SASEGT. The CDR3 covers 13 residues. CDR3 bases: TGTGCCAGCAGTGACAGGCCCAATCAGCCCCAGCATTTT. Translating gives CASSDRPNQPQHF.

The V gene is TRBV18, the J gene TRBJ2-7, with TRBD1 as a possible D gene (5 bases). CDR1 is KGHSH and CDR2 is LQKENI in the germline V gene. The CDR3 length is 15 residues. V was shortened by 2 bases and J by 3 bases, with 14 bases between the two germline ends. For the CDR3, the DNA is TGTGCCAGCTCACCAACCAGTGACAGTTACTACGAGCAGTACTTC. Its translation is CASSPTSDSYYEQYF.

The V call is TRBV2, the J call TRBJ2-3; D is possibly TRBD2 (6 bases). Trimming removed 8 bases at V and 5 bases at J, with 17 bases between. The CDR3 contains 14 residues. Germline V gives CDR1 SNHLY, CDR2 FYNNEI. The CDR3 DNA follows: TGTGCCAGCCGCGAAGCGGGCGTGGTAGATACGCAGTATTTT. Amino acid sequence: CASREAGVVDTQYF.

This chain links TRBV19 with TRBJ2-5; 12 positions agree with TRBD2. The CDR3 length is 15 residues. Germline trimming cut 4 bases from V and 2 bases from J; bases unmatched to any gene: 2. Germline V gives CDR1 LNHDA, CDR2 SQIVND (reference sequence). Here the CDR3 DNA reads TGTGCCAGTAGTACAGGACTAGCGGGACAAGAGACCCAGTACTTC. This encodes CASSTGLAGQETQYF.

This sequence joins TRBV6-5 and TRBJ2-7; 10 positions agree with TRBD1. The V gene's germline CDR1 is MNHEY and CDR2 SVGAGI. With V trimmed by 6 bases and J by 2 bases, 7 bases remained unmatched. The CDR3 contains 15 residues. CDR3 region: CASSATGTGAYEQYF. DNA of the CDR3: TGTGCCAGCAGCGCGACCGGGACAGGGGCCTACGAGCAGTACTTC.

The gene calls are TRBV4-2 and TRBJ2-1; D unresolved. Germline values: CDR1 LGHNA, CDR2 YNFKEQ. Trimming pared 0 bases from V and 5 bases from J, leaving 8 bases between. The CDR3 runs 14 residues. CDR3 nucleotide sequence: TGTGCCAGCAGCCAAGAAGTACTTCACAATGAGCAGTTCTTC. Residues: CASSQEVLHNEQFF.

J is TRBJ2-7 and V is TRBV19; 15 bases fit TRBD2. Germline V gene sequence: CDR1 LNHDA, CDR2 SQIVND (reference sequence). The CDR3 extends over 17 amino acids. With V trimmed by 5 bases and J by 2 bases, 7 bases remained unmatched. CDR3 region: CASSQGLAGGRTYEQYF. The CDR3 DNA reads as TGTGCCAGTAGTCAGGGACTAGCGGGAGGACGAACCTACGAGCAGTACTTC.

This clone was picked up a small number of times. CDR3 region: CAISTGIGYTF. CDR3 nucleotides: TGTGCCATTTCGACGGGGATTGGCTACACCTTC. The chain recombines TRBV10-3 with TRBJ1-2; unclear D gene. The CDR3 runs 11 residues. V was trimmed by 9 bases and J by 7 bases, leaving 12 bases between them. The germline V gene encodes CDR1 ENHRY and CDR2 SYGVKD.

V and J are TRBV28 and TRBJ1-4; 7 bases align to TRBD1. This CDR3 comprises 18 residues. Germline V CDR1 and CDR2: MDHEN, SYDVKM. J lost 0 bases, V lost 8 bases, and 15 bases had no gene match. The CDR3: CASQGLRQGEATNEKLFF. The DNA of the CDR3 is TGTGCCAGCCAGGGACTGCGGCAGGGGGAAGCAACTAATGAAAAACTGTTTTTT.

The chain links TRBV6-6 to TRBJ2-5, with D perhaps TRBD2 (6 bases). Germline V lookup: CDR1 MNHNY, CDR2 SVGAGI (reference sequence). CDR3 length: 16 amino acids. V was pared by 7 bases and J by 5 bases, with 23 bases between. DNA for the CDR3: TGTGCCAGCACCCCTGGGGACTCCTCCCAAGCGGAGACCCAGTACTTC. As protein: CASTPGDSSQAETQYF.

The V gene is TRBV19, the J gene TRBJ1-5, with TRBD1 as a possible D gene (5 bases). This CDR3 is built from 14 residues. V dropped 1 base and J dropped 6 bases, with 10 bases sitting between them. Germline loops: CDR1 LNHDA, CDR2 SQIVND (reference sequence). The CDR3 DNA follows: TGTGCCAGTAGTATAGCCCAGGGCGCTCAGCCCCAGCATTTT. Amino acid sequence: CASSIAQGAQPQHF. The full variable domain, its missing parts supplied by reference TRBV19 and TRBJ1-5, is DGGITQSPKYLFRKEGQNVTLSCEQNLNHDAMYWYRQDPGQGLRLIYYSQIVNDFQKGDIAEGYSVSREKKESFPLTVTSAQKNPTAFYLCASSIAQGAQPQHFGDGTRLSIL.

The chain couples TRBV7-2 to TRBJ2-5; weak D call: TRBD1 (5 bases). The CDR3 totals 15 residues. In germline, CDR1 is SGHTA, CDR2 FQGNSA. With 2 bases removed from V and 4 bases from J, the gap between germline ends came to 14 bases. The CDR3 DNA follows: TGTGCCAGCAGCTTATCAGGGTTGAGATCAGAGACCCAGTACTTC. Its translation is CASSLSGLRSETQYF.

This clone was detected only a few times. The CDR3 protein is CASSEYWGTGKEAQYF. In nucleotides, the CDR3 is TGTGCCAGCAGCGAATATTGGGGGACAGGGAAAGAAGCGCAGTACTTC. The chain is built from TRBV6-1 and TRBJ2-7; 9 nucleotides align to TRBD1. CDR3 length: 16 amino acids. After removal of 6 bases from V and 9 bases from J, the junction contained 18 bases not matched to a gene. Germline-derived CDR1 and CDR2 are MNHNS and SASEGT.

This clone was detected only a few times. This chain links TRBV30 with TRBJ1-5, with no clear D. Germline V gives CDR1 GTSNPN, CDR2 SVGIG (reference sequence). V was shortened by 2 bases and J by 2 bases, with 13 bases between the two germline ends. The CDR3 consists of 15 residues. This CDR3 reads CAWSIRGLGNQPQHF. CDR3 nucleotides: TGTGCCTGGAGTATCCGGGGTTTGGGCAATCAGCCCCAGCATTTT.

This chain uses TRBV5-1 with TRBJ2-3; 13 nucleotides agree with TRBD2. CDR3 length: 16 residues. V was clipped by 4 bases and J by 5 bases; unmatched bases: 7. Germline assignment: CDR1 SGHRS and CDR2 YFSETQ. CDR3 sequence reads: CASSTGLAGEIDTQYF. CDR3 in DNA: TGCGCCAGCAGCACCGGACTAGCGGGAGAGATAGATACGCAGTATTTT.

This chain links TRBV10-3 with TRBJ2-7; a weak D match, TRBD2 (7 bases). Between the trimmed V and J ends, which lost 7 bases and 3 bases, there was a span of 13 bases. The CDR3 is 13 residues long. Germline CDR1 reads ENHRY; CDR2 reads SYGVKD. The CDR3 coding sequence is TGTGCCATCACGGGGGGCCAACACTACGAGCAGTACTTC. Translating it yields CAITGGQHYEQYF.

The chain is built from TRBV6-2 or TRBV6-3 and TRBJ2-6; a possible D gene is TRBD1 (6 bases). The V end was cut by 4 bases, the J end by 1 base, with 11 bases between. In germline, CDR1 is MNHEY, CDR2 SVGEGT. The CDR3 sequence is 16 residues long. As DNA, the CDR3 is TGTGCCAGCAGTTCTCATACAGGGTCTGGGGCCAACGTCCTGACTTTC. It yields the protein CASSSHTGSGANVLTF.

V is TRBV5-4 and J is TRBJ1-1; TRBD1 aligns across 7 bases. This CDR3 has 14 amino acids. Trimming removed 0 bases from V and 3 bases from J; junction bases left unmatched: 2. Germline assignment: CDR1 SGHNT and CDR2 YYREEE (reference sequence). CDR3 loop: CASSLVRGDTEAFF. The CDR3, as DNA: TGTGCCAGCAGCTTGGTCAGGGGGGACACTGAAGCTTTCTTT.

This clone came up once. The chain uses TRBV11-2 and TRBJ1-4; 9 positions agree with TRBD1. This CDR3 comprises 15 residues. The germline gives CDR1 SGHAT, CDR2 FQNNGV. The V and J ends lost 2 bases and 13 bases, in that order; junction bases with no gene match: 11. The CDR3 loop reads CASSLLGQGHLGLFF. The CDR3 DNA sequence: TGTGCCAGCAGCTTACTTGGACAGGGGCACCTCGGACTGTTTTTT.

The chain employs TRBV27 and TRBJ2-3; 12 bases line up with TRBD2. The CDR3 is 17 amino acids. V lost 5 bases to trimming and J lost 2 bases; unmatched junction nucleotides: 8. Per germline, CDR1 MNHEY and CDR2 SMNVEV (reference sequence). The CDR3 nucleotides read TGTGCCAGCAGTCCCAGACTAGCGGGGGAAGCCACAGATACGCAGTATTTT. It is translated as CASSPRLAGEATDTQYF.

This chain connects TRBV7-2 to TRBJ1-2; D may be TRBD1 (6 bases). Germline CDR1 SGHTA, CDR2 FQGNSA. V was shortened by 7 bases and J by 2 bases, with 17 bases between the two germline ends. The CDR3 covers 15 residues. CDR3 loop: CASNQWTAPNYGYTF. As DNA, the CDR3 is TGTGCCAGCAACCAATGGACAGCCCCAAACTATGGCTACACCTTC.